A selection of T cell receptor beta chains follows, all from one sample in a study of blood T cell repertoires in COVID-19. TCRdb keeps only in-frame clones here, not all; method: immunoSEQ multiplex PCR. The data show just under 350,000 clones, 90% to 95% seen once. The sequencing input was peripheral blood. The receptor set was obtained from a woman aged 18-29 years who had recovered from COVID-19. Both conserved end residues are part of each CDR3. D genes are given only for firm matches. Expanded clones are given a class, and other clones once, few, many or no size at all.

TRBJ2-3 | NA | NA | TRBV7-2 | TGTGCCAGCAGCCCCCCCCAAGCGTCGGTAACAGATACGCAGTATTTT | CASSPPQASVTDTQYF
TRBJ2-1 | NA | NA | TRBV7-9 | TGTGCCAGCAGCTTTTCAGACTCGGTTTGGTTCTTC | CASSFSDSVWFF
TRBJ1-1 | NA | NA | TRBV9 | TGTGCCAGCAGCCCCCGAACGACAGTAGATAACACTGAAGCTTTCTTT | CASSPRTTVDNTEAFF
TRBJ1-2 | once | TRBD1 | TRBV12-3/TRBV12-4 | TGTGCCAGCACTGAAGGGACAGGGACCCTACACACCTTC | CASTEGTGTLHTF
TRBJ2-5 | NA | NA | TRBV7-8 | TGTGCCAGCAGCTTATCTAGCGAGACCCAGTACTTC | CASSLSSETQYF
TRBJ2-2 | NA | TRBD2 | TRBV2 | TGTGCCAGCTCACTAGCGGACTCGAACACCGGGGAGCTGTTTTTT | CASSLADSNTGELFF
TRBJ1-1 | NA | NA | TRBV6-2/TRBV6-3 | TGTGCCAGCAGTTATTCGACAGGTGGAGCTTTCTTT | CASSYSTGGAFF
TRBJ2-5 | once | TRBD2 | TRBV5-1 | TGCGCCAGCACAACTAGCGGAGGGGAGGGGGAGACCCAGTACTTC | CASTTSGGEGETQYF
TRBJ1-2 | NA | TRBD1 | TRBV5-1 | TGCGCCAGCAGCTTTTTATTTTTGAGACAGGGCCATAATGGCTACACCTTC | CASSFLFLRQGHNGYTF
TRBJ2-1 | NA | NA | TRBV21-1 | TGTGCCAGCAGCAAAGCGCTTGCAGCGGGAGGGTTATACAATGAGCAGTTCTTC | CASSKALAAGGLYNEQFF
TRBJ2-5 | once | TRBD2 | TRBV7-8 | TGTGCCAGCAGCTTAGCGGAGTTAGCGGGAGCGGAGACCCAGTACTTC | CASSLAELAGAETQYF
TRBJ1-1 | NA | NA | TRBV9 | TGTGCCAGCAGCGTAGTGGGGAGGGGTGAAGCTTTCTTT | CASSVVGRGEAFF
TRBJ2-1 | NA | TRBD2 | TRBV5-1 | TGCGCCAGCAGCTTGGTGGTTAGCGGGAGTCCTGAGCAGTTCTTC | CASSLVVSGSPEQFF
TRBJ2-5 | NA | NA | TRBV14 | TGTGCCAGCAGCAGGTCGGGCGGGGCACTTCAGGAGACCCAGTACTTC | CASSRSGGALQETQYF
TRBJ1-1 | NA | TRBD1 | TRBV28 | TGTGCCAGCAGTCCCGGGACAGGGACCCCTGAAGCTTTCTTT | CASSPGTGTPEAFF
TRBJ2-5 | NA | NA | TRBV2 | TGTGCCAGCAGTGAGGGCCGGTACCAAGAGACCCAGTACTTC | CASSEGRYQETQYF
TRBJ2-5 | NA | TRBD2 | TRBV9 | TGTGCCAGCAGCGTAGATCAGGGTCTAGCGGGAGTAGAGACCCAGTACTTC | CASSVDQGLAGVETQYF
TRBJ1-1 | NA | TRBD1 | TRBV6-5 | TGTGCCAGCAGTTCAACCACAGGGGGAGGCACTGAAGCTTTCTTT | CASSSTTGGGTEAFF
TRBJ2-1 | NA | TRBD2 | TRBV5-1 | TGCGCCAGCAGCTTGGAAGCAGCGGGGACCTACAATGAGCAGTTCTTC | CASSLEAAGTYNEQFF
TRBJ2-5 | NA | NA | TRBV11-3 | TGTGCCAGCAGCTTAGGAGGGCGGGTGGCAGAGACCCAGTACTTC | CASSLGGRVAETQYF
TRBJ2-2 | NA | NA | TRBV5-5 | TGTGCCAGCAGCTTAGGGACTTCCGGGGAGCTGTTTTTT | CASSLGTSGELFF
TRBJ1-5 | NA | TRBD1 | TRBV6-5 | TGTGCCAGCGGACTACAGGGGGCCAATCAGCCCCAGCATTTT | CASGLQGANQPQHF
TRBJ1-5 | NA | TRBD1 | TRBV11-2 | TGTGCCAGCAGCTTAGGGACAGGGACTTCGGGTCAGCCCCAGCATTTT | CASSLGTGTSGQPQHF
TRBJ1-5 | NA | NA | TRBV7-2 | TGTGCCAGCAGCTCGGGGGGGTATAGCAATCAGCCCCAGCATTTT | CASSSGGYSNQPQHF
TRBJ1-1 | NA | NA | TRBV12-5 | TGTGCTACTGGGCGGGAGGTGGAGGCTTTCTTT | CATGREVEAFF
TRBJ1-4 | NA | TRBD1 | TRBV24-1 | TGTGCCACCAGTGCGGGGACAGGCTTCGGAAAACTGTTTTTT | CATSAGTGFGKLFF
TRBJ2-1 | once | NA | TRBV29-1 | TGCAGCGTTGCGGGAGAGGCCCCTCGGGATGAGCAGTTCTTC | CSVAGEAPRDEQFF
TRBJ1-2 | NA | NA | TRBV30 | TGTGCCTGGAGTGTAAGGGGCGGTGGCTACACCTTC | CAWSVRGGGYTF
TRBJ2-3 | NA | TRBD2 | TRBV28 | TGTGCCAGCAGTGTATTAGCGGGATTGGCGGGCCACACAGATACGCAGTATTTT | CASSVLAGLAGHTDTQYF
TRBJ1-2 | NA | NA | TRBV5-1 | TGCGCCAGCAGGGTTTCGGTCTATGGCTACACCTTC | CASRVSVYGYTF
TRBJ1-6 | few | NA | TRBV12-3/TRBV12-4 | TGTGCCAGCAGTTTTCAAGCATCGGCCCTCCACTTT | CASSFQASALHF
TRBJ1-5 | once | TRBD1 | TRBV20-1 | TGCAGTGCTAGTCCCCACAGGGGGGGAAGCAATCAGCCCCAGCATTTT | CSASPHRGGSNQPQHF
TRBJ2-3 | NA | NA | TRBV6-2/TRBV6-3 | TGTGCCAGCAGCCCCGCCCTAGAGCGGTCGGGGACAGATACGCAGTATTTT | CASSPALERSGTDTQYF
TRBJ1-1 | NA | NA | TRBV13 | TGTGCCAGCAGCTTGGAGGTCGGACAGCGCACTGAAGCTTTCTTT | CASSLEVGQRTEAFF
TRBJ1-1 | NA | TRBD1 | TRBV7-2 | TGTGCCAGCAGCTTAAGACAGGGAGGAACTGAAGCTTTCTTT | CASSLRQGGTEAFF
TRBJ2-2 | NA | TRBD2 | TRBV6-2/TRBV6-3 | TGTGCCAGCAGTTACTGGGTAGCGGGAGTACACACCGGGGAGCTGTTTTTT | CASSYWVAGVHTGELFF
TRBJ1-1 | NA | TRBD1 | TRBV4-3 | TGCGCCAGCAGCCAAGACACACAGGGGGACACTGAAGCTTTCTTT | CASSQDTQGDTEAFF
TRBJ2-5 | NA | NA | TRBV11-3 | TGTGCCAGCAGCTTAGGCAGTGAGACCCAGTACTTC | CASSLGSETQYF
TRBJ1-1 | NA | TRBD1 | TRBV11-2 | TGTGCCAGCAGCTTAGGACAGGGGGCGGACACTGAAGCTTTCTTT | CASSLGQGADTEAFF
TRBJ1-4 | NA | NA | TRBV5-3 | TGTGCCAGAAGCTTTTTATATGAAAAACTGTTTTTT | CARSFLYEKLFF
TRBJ2-1 | NA | TRBD2 | TRBV7-2 | TGTGCCAGCAGCTTATACGGAAGGGGACTATCGAGCGAGCAGTTCTTC | CASSLYGRGLSSEQFF
TRBJ1-1 | few | TRBD1 | TRBV12-3/TRBV12-4 | TGTGCCAGCAGTGCCGGGACAGGGTGGCTCTTT | CASSAGTGWLF
TRBJ1-4 | NA | NA | TRBV6-5 | TGTGCCAGCAGTTACGGGCTCAGGGGTGGTGAAAAACTGTTTTTT | CASSYGLRGGEKLFF
TRBJ1-5 | NA | NA | TRBV6-2/TRBV6-3 | TGTGCCAGCAGTTACGAGTTGGAAGGGAGGGACAATCAGCCCCAGCATTTT | CASSYELEGRDNQPQHF
TRBJ2-1 | NA | TRBD2 | TRBV12-3/TRBV12-4 | TGTGCCAGCGGGACTAGCGGCTACAATGAGCAGTTCTTC | CASGTSGYNEQFF
TRBJ2-1 | NA | TRBD2 | TRBV2 | TGTGCCAGCAGGTGGGCACTAGCGGCCTCGAGCTCCTACAATGAGCAGTTCTTC | CASRWALAASSSYNEQFF
TRBJ1-2 | NA | NA | TRBV29-1 | TGCAGCGTTGATGGGTCTGGGGCGGAGTATGGCTACACCTTC | CSVDGSGAEYGYTF
TRBJ2-1 | NA | TRBD2 | TRBV7-2 | TGTGCCAGCAGCCCGGGACTAGCAGATGAGCAGTTCTTC | CASSPGLADEQFF
TRBJ2-3 | NA | TRBD2 | TRBV5-1 | TGCGCCAGCAGCCTCTTTGGACTAGCATCGGATACGCAGTATTTT | CASSLFGLASDTQYF
TRBJ2-1 | NA | NA | TRBV20-1 | TGCAGTGTTCTACTTTTCGGTGAGCAGTTCTTC | CSVLLFGEQFF
TRBJ1-5 | NA | TRBD1 | TRBV6-6 | TGTGCCAGCAGTTACGGAAATACAGGGGGGCCCCAGCATTTT | CASSYGNTGGPQHF
TRBJ2-2 | NA | TRBD1 | TRBV9 | TGTGCCAGCAGCGTAGCGAGGGACAGGGGGGGAACCGGGGAGCTGTTTTTT | CASSVARDRGGTGELFF
TRBJ2-3 | NA | NA | TRBV24-1 | TGTGCCACCAGTGATCCCCTTAGCGAATTCACAGATACGCAGTATTTT | CATSDPLSEFTDTQYF